These T cell receptor beta chains were read from a single sample in a study of T cells in localized non-small cell lung cancer. TCRdb's table, derived via immunoSEQ multiplex PCR, lists solely in-frame clones and lacks some. The sample has roughly 35,000 clones; roughly 86% are singletons. The material was peripheral blood, obtained before any cancer treatment. These receptor sequences come from a woman aged 40 to 75 with stage I lung adenocarcinoma. The CDR3 runs from the conserved cysteine through the conserved F or W. A D gene is named only where the DNA matches it firmly.

TRBV27	TRBJ2-6	.	CASSPLGGANVLTF
TRBV9	TRBJ1-1	.	CASSVARRSSTEAFF
TRBV19	TRBJ1-4	.	CASSSRTSREKLFF
TRBV5-1	TRBJ1-5	.	CASSLGGSSNQPQHF
TRBV7-9	TRBJ1-1	.	CASSGGVYLEAFF
TRBV29-1	TRBJ1-2	.	CSDLGASTYGYTF
TRBV30	TRBJ2-1	.	CAWNLNNEQFF
TRBV30	TRBJ1-5	.	CAWSAGGSQPQHF
TRBV7-8	TRBJ2-5	.	CASSSLRGARETQYF
TRBV10-3	TRBJ2-2	TRBD1	CAISARDRDNTGELFF
TRBV6-1	TRBJ1-2	TRBD1	CASSEAYRGGYGYTF
TRBV2	TRBJ1-6	.	CASRASPLHF
TRBV11-2	TRBJ1-5	.	CASSLASGWDQPQHF
TRBV19	TRBJ2-2	TRBD1	CASRNRGGTGELFF
TRBV6-5	TRBJ1-1	TRBD1	CASAGTGMDTEAFF
TRBV30	TRBJ1-5	.	CAWTAGHNQPQHF
TRBV5-1	TRBJ1-1	.	CASSFEGWTEAFF
TRBV2	TRBJ2-6	.	CASKEGGNVLTF
TRBV5-1	TRBJ1-4	TRBD1	CASSLGQGATNEKLFF
TRBV10-3	TRBJ2-7	.	CAISRTPPSYEQYF
TRBV5-6	TRBJ2-5	TRBD1	CASSPLQGIRETQYF
TRBV25-1	TRBJ2-7	.	CASSRGDEQYF
TRBV7-6	TRBJ1-6	.	CASSSDGNSPLHF
TRBV19	TRBJ2-5	.	CASSTQLTPKETQYF
TRBV7-2	TRBJ2-1	TRBD1	CASTRQGTANEQFF
TRBV15	TRBJ2-7	TRBD2	CATSRDWGGRNRYEQYF
TRBV7-9	TRBJ1-6	.	CASSLAWGGSPLHF
TRBV4-3	TRBJ1-2	TRBD1	CASSPTGTNYGYTF
TRBV2	TRBJ1-2	.	CASSQFLAANYGYTF
TRBV4-3	TRBJ2-1	.	CASSQGPGYNEQFF
TRBV28	TRBJ2-7	TRBD1	CASRLGTGMTYEQYF
TRBV5-4	TRBJ2-3	TRBD1	CASSGTGGASNLVGDTQYF